This T cell receptor (beta chain) was observed in a study of T cell responses to AZD1222 COVID-19 vaccine (dated by TCRdb to the early 2020s). Study-level background: AZD1222 recipients whose second dose came at about 4 weeks and those whose second dose came at about 12 weeks were combined into one group, since spike-specific TCR depth and breadth did not differ between the two schedules. Trial participants were enrolled by age into 18-55, 56-69 and 70-plus year subgroups, with around 150, 28 and 57 TCR-sequenced participants respectively. TCR sequencing covered over 230 trial participants: 200 to 220 given two doses of AZD1222 and around 25 given two doses of MenACWY control vaccine.

The CDR3 regions of human TCRbeta chains were subjected to immunosequencing. The original methods were these. Repertoire TCRs were checked for matches against a reference library of SARS-CoV-2-specific TCRs that had been generated using the MIRA antigen-specificity platform. Breadth was defined as the fraction of unique TCRs that were SARS-CoV-2-associated. Depth was defined as the fraction of total T cells that were SARS-CoV-2-associated. Using the MIRA data, every spike-specific TCR was mapped to the spike region that the TCR reacted to and assigned to either a CD4 or a CD8 class. Log10-transformed breadth and depth values were compared by one-way ANOVA with Sidak's multiple comparisons tests. TCRdb provides this immuneACCESS table in a form limited to in-frame rearrangements. Some clones are lacking; in checked studies, under half of them reflect an unresolved V gene, and why the rest are absent is not known. V and J calls and clone size are given by that table; D and trimming were obtained from the DNA. The sample profile shows roughly 99,000 clones; 70% to 90% of them were found once. The ten largest clones represent approximately 7% of the sample.

Study-wide conclusions, independent of this receptor: Conclusions about previously exposed vaccinees were limited because only six AZD1222 recipients were SARS-CoV-2 seropositive at baseline. After two AZD1222 doses, spike-specific TCR breadth and depth were significantly higher than at day 0 and than in MenACWY recipients. Participants were mostly white British and included more females than males, and it was suggested by the authors that clonal diversity may have been underestimated. The vaccine-associated CD4 TCRs covered the entire spike protein, and the dominant responses fell in regions 160-218 and 743-854. Epitopes outside the regions mutated in the B.1.351 and B.1.1.7 variants were reportedly recognized by nearly half of the unique spike-specific TCRs. In the small 56-69-year group, the increase in depth fell short of significance, most likely because of low power. No day 14 peak-response samples were available, so repertoires were characterized only after the peak T cell response.

Explained via the paper, the time point label denotes: baseline before first vaccination. The vaccinee samples were drawn from two UK trials, COV001 and COV002, one of which was a single-blind randomized controlled phase 2/3 trial testing AZD1222 (ChAdOx1 nCoV-19) in healthy adults. For TCRbeta chain sequencing, PBMC samples from trial participants were taken at day 0 and at day 28 after the second dose. V drops 5 bases and J drops 9 bases, leaving 13 bases in between. Spanning cysteine to phenylalanine, the CDR3 consists of 13 amino acids. Only the CDR3 DNA is retained, 39 bases long and in frame from the first base. Reading the germline V gene (reference sequence) gives CDR1 SEHNR and CDR2 FQNEAQ. This clone has only one observation. The antigen this receptor binds is unknown. No quality values exist for individual bases; no much larger clone is one base distant.

The receptor's source is an adult in good health. The sequencing used peripheral blood, collected on day 0 of AZD1222 vaccination. The sequence links TRBV7-9 to TRBJ2-2; the D gene cannot be named for sure. The CDR3: CASSNRPARELFF. The nucleotide sequence reads as follows: TGTGCCAGCAGCAACCGGCCCGCGAGGGAGCTGTTTTTT.